Reported below is one T cell receptor (beta chain). Libraries were prepared by immunoSEQ multiplex PCR; TCRdb keeps only in-frame clonotypes and omits some of them. This table has 35,000 to 50,000 clones, 75% to 95% appearing once. The data belong to a study of T cell changes during pregnancy in multiple sclerosis. This specimen was CD4+ T cells from peripheral blood mononuclear cells, taken after pregnancy. The clonotype was recovered from a female donor in good health, enrolled as a control in a pregnancy study.

The CDR3 region has the DNA TGTGCCAGCAGTGTTTCTAGCAACAATGAGCAGTTCTTC. Amino acid sequence: CASSVSSNNEQFF. This chain joins TRBV2 and TRBJ2-1; tentatively, D is TRBD2 (5 bases). Germline V lookup: CDR1 SNHLY, CDR2 FYNNEI. The CDR3 totals 13 residues. Trimming left V 4 bases short and J 5 bases short, with 9 bases between.